The clone carrying this TCR beta chain was counted a few times. As yet, its antigen is unknown. MiXCR, run by TCRdb on the 5' RACE reads, gives a single entry per CDR3 protein. The table shows a few hundred thousand distinct CDR3 sequences, with around 20% occurring only once. Germline V gives CDR1 SGDLS, CDR2 YYNGEE. The CDR3 is 16 amino acids. V lost 4 bases to trimming and J lost 4 bases, with 17 bases between them. The sample is drawn from a study of identical twins. Whole-study findings and limits: Beta out-of-frame sequences showed weaker excess twin sharing. With abundant cord blood beta clonotypes, insertions were fewer; memory repertoires showed no such pattern. Twin pairs' shared out-of-frame alpha sequences were enriched in low generation probability.

The sequence came from a man aged 45-65 years in good health. V and J are TRBV9 and TRBJ2-2; TRBD1 might be the D (6 bases). What was sequenced was naive T cells sorted from blood. Written as DNA, the CDR3 is TGTGCCAGCAGCCCCATAACAGGGATTCGCACCGGGGAGCTGTTTTTT. It yields the protein CASSPITGIRTGELFF.